The TCR beta chain described here comes from a study of cytomegalovirus exposure and HLA in healthy donors. The assay was immunoSEQ multiplex PCR, and TCRdb's table has in-frame clones only and misses some. The sample has roughly 130,000 clones, 75% to 90% seen once. This CDR3 is 15 amino acids long. Trimming left V 5 bases short and J 5 bases short, with 18 bases between. Germline values: CDR1 MRHNA, CDR2 SNTAGT. The receptor was isolated from a woman aged 25-40 years in good health and CMV-seropositive. The sample taken for sequencing was PBMCs. The chain couples TRBV6-4 to TRBJ1-1; weak D call: TRBD1 (5 bases). The CDR3 loop reads CASSYRRTLGTEAFF. CDR3 nucleotides: TGTGCCAGCAGTTACAGGCGGACGTTGGGGACTGAAGCTTTCTTT.